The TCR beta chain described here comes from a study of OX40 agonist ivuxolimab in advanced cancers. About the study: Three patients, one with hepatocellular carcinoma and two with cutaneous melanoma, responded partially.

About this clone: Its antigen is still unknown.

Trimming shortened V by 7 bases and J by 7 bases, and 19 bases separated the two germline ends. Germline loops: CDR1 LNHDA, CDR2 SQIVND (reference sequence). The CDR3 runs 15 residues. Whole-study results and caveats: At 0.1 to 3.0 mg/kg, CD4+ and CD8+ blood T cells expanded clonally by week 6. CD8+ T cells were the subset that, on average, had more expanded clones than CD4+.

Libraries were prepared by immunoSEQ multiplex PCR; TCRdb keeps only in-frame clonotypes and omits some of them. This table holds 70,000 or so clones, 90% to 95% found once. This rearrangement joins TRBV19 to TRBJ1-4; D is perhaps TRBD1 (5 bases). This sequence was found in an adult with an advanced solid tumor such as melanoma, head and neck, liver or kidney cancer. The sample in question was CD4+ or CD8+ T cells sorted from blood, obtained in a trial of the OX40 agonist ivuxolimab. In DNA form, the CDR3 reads TGTGCCAGTACTCCCACCGGGGCCGACTTTGAAAAACTGTTTTTT. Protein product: CASTPTGADFEKLFF.